These 19 T cell receptor beta chains share one sample of origin, sequenced in a study of shared clonotypes between healthy human individuals. As defined, naive CD8 cells were CD45RO-negative and positively selected for CCR7, with terminally differentiated effector memory CD45RA+ cells excluded. Clones were sequenced by immunoSEQ multiplex PCR, and TCRdb holds only the in-frame ones, with some missing. The data show around 2.1 million clones, with 90% to 95% seen just once and around 1.7% held by the top ten. Sequenced material: naive CD8+ T cells from PBMCs. Receptors originate from a man aged 18-30 years in good health. Some clones in this sample may be carry-over from other donors' samples.

The chain combines TRBV11-1 with TRBJ2-1, with 7 bases identical to TRBD2. Unmatched junction bases numbered 14, after V lost 1 base and J lost 5 bases. The CDR3 runs to 18 residues. The germline V gene has CDR1 SGHAT and CDR2 FQDESV (reference sequence). CDR3 sequence: CASSLEVASGSPHNEQFF. CDR3 coding DNA: TGTGCCAGCAGCTTAGAGGTAGCTAGCGGAAGCCCACACAATGAGCAGTTCTTC.

The rearrangement joins TRBV2 to TRBJ2-1; 12 bases match TRBD2. Germline V gene lookup returns CDR1 SNHLY and CDR2 FYNNEI. The CDR3 length is 18 residues. V shed 6 bases and J 9 bases; nucleotides not matched to a gene: 18. This CDR3 reads CASSRLAGVKSIQSEQFF. The DNA of the CDR3 is TGTGCCAGCAGCCGACTAGCGGGAGTGAAGTCCATCCAGAGTGAGCAGTTCTTC.

The V and J genes are TRBV6-4 and TRBJ1-5, with 12 bases that match TRBD1. After removal of 2 bases from V and 8 bases from J, the junction contained 13 bases not matched to a gene. The germline gives CDR1 MRHNA, CDR2 SNTAGT. The CDR3 is made up of 18 amino acids. CDR3 bases: TGTGCCAGCAGTGACCTTCCCGGGACAGGGGGCGAGGTGGAGCCCCAGCATTTT. It encodes CASSDLPGTGGEVEPQHF.

The gene calls are TRBV29-1 and TRBJ2-7, with 11 bases matching TRBD1. Germline V gene data show CDR1 as SQVTM and CDR2 as ANQGSEA. This CDR3 spans 12 amino acids. Trimming at V came to 4 bases and at J to 6 bases, leaving 2 bases not matched to a gene. The CDR3 reads CSVVGQGGEQYF. In DNA form, the CDR3 reads TGCAGCGTTGTGGGACAGGGGGGCGAGCAGTACTTC.

This chain connects TRBV9 to TRBJ1-1; D possibly corresponds to TRBD1 (6 bases). CDR3 length: 14 residues. Trimming removed 3 bases at V and 10 bases at J, with 19 bases between. Looked up from germline, CDR1 is SGDLS and CDR2 is YYNGEE. The CDR3 loop is CASSDGETGTSAFF. The CDR3 DNA sequence: TGTGCCAGCAGCGACGGGGAAACAGGGACTTCAGCTTTCTTT. Based on the CDR3 plus reference TRBV9 and TRBJ1-1, the full variable domain is DSGVTQTPKHLITATGQRVTLRCSPRSGDLSVYWYQQSLDQGLQFLIQYYNGEERAKGNILERFSAQQFPDLHSELNLSSLELGDSALYFCASSDGETGTSAFFGQGTRLTVV.

The chain joins TRBV7-9 to TRBJ1-1, with D possibly TRBD1 on 5 matching bases. V dropped 4 bases and J dropped 4 bases, with 16 bases sitting between them. The CDR3 is 15 amino acids. From germline, CDR1 is SEHNR and CDR2 FQNEAQ (reference sequence). The CDR3 nucleotides read TGTGCCAGCAGCTCGCTTGATGGGGCGGGCACTGAAGCTTTCTTT. It encodes CASSSLDGAGTEAFF.

The chain uses TRBV18 and TRBJ1-4; the D gene is possibly TRBD1 (5 bases). The CDR3 loop spans 17 amino acids. Germline V CDR1 and CDR2: KGHSH, LQKENI. The V gene lost 5 bases and the J gene lost 8 bases, with 24 bases spanning the gap. This chain's CDR3 is CASSSEESGTEGEKLFF. In nucleotides, the CDR3 is TGTGCCAGCTCATCGGAAGAAAGTGGGACCGAGGGAGAAAAACTGTTTTTT.

This rearrangement joins TRBV6-4 to TRBJ2-7, with TRBD2 matching over 14 bases. This CDR3 has 14 residues. J gave up 7 bases and V 6 bases, and 5 bases lay outside the gene matches. CDR1 is MRHNA and CDR2 is SNTAGT in the germline V gene. The CDR3 region is CASRRTSGRLEQYF. The CDR3 DNA reads TGTGCCAGCAGGCGGACTAGCGGGAGGCTTGAGCAGTACTTC.

The V gene is TRBV2, the J gene TRBJ1-1; D is undetermined. The CDR3 extends over 12 amino acids. Per germline, CDR1 SNHLY and CDR2 FYNNEI. V was trimmed by 11 bases and J by 2 bases, leaving 12 bases between them. The CDR3 bases are TGTGCCCCCCACGGGCAAAACACTGAAGCTTTCTTT. Translating gives CAPHGQNTEAFF. Variable domain in full (rest from reference TRBV2 and TRBJ1-1): EPEVTQTPSHQVTQMGQEVILRCVPISNHLYFYWYRQILGQKVEFLVSFYNNEISEKSEIFDDQFSVERPDGSNFTLKIRSTKLEDSAMYFCAPHGQNTEAFFGQGTRLTVV.

This clone showed up just once. The V gene is TRBV2, the J gene TRBJ1-5; D perhaps matches TRBD1 (6 bases). Trimming took 2 bases from V and 0 from J, leaving 17 bases between them. The germline V gene encodes CDR1 SNHLY and CDR2 FYNNEI. The CDR3 totals 18 residues. The CDR3 nucleotides read TGTGCCAGCAGTGAATTGGGTTGGGACACCCTTAGCAATCAGCCCCAGCATTTT. This translates into CASSELGWDTLSNQPQHF.

V gene TRBV5-1 combines with J gene TRBJ2-1; D gene unclear. The germline CDR1 and CDR2 sequences are SGHRS and YFSETQ. The CDR3 is made up of 14 amino acids. The V end was cut by 0 bases, the J end by 9 bases, with 13 bases between. The CDR3 nucleotides read TGCGCCAGCAGCTTGGGACTCATGGGAAGTGAGCAGTTCTTC. Translating gives CASSLGLMGSEQFF.

This clone was counted once. The chain carries TRBV4-1 and TRBJ1-2, with 12 nucleotides matching TRBD1. J was trimmed by 4 bases and V by 3 bases; bases with no gene match: 6. CDR3 size: 16 residues. Germline V CDR1 and CDR2: MGHRA, YSYEKL. In nucleotides, the CDR3 is TGCGCCAGCAGCCAGGGTCCGGGACAGGGGGCCTATGGCTACACCTTC. Translation: CASSQGPGQGAYGYTF.

This sequence joins TRBV4-3 and TRBJ2-7, with 8 bases lining up with TRBD2. Germline-derived CDR1 and CDR2 are LGHNA and YSLEER. This CDR3 comprises 16 residues. With V trimmed by 0 bases and J by 2 bases, 6 bases remained unmatched. CDR3 region: CASSQESSGWAYEQYF. The CDR3 DNA follows: TGCGCCAGCAGCCAAGAGTCTAGCGGGTGGGCCTACGAGCAGTACTTC.

The CDR3 DNA reads TGTGCCAGCAACTTCGGACAGGGGATTAACGAGCAGTACTTC. It translates to CASNFGQGINEQYF. The genes are TRBV28 and TRBJ2-5; 9 nucleotides align to TRBD1. The DNA end lines up better with TRBJ2-7; the J call may be wrong. Per the germline V gene, CDR1 is MDHEN and CDR2 is SYDVKM. The CDR3 is 14 amino acids.

The J gene is TRBJ2-5, the V gene TRBV11-2, with 7 bases matching TRBD1. Germline V CDR1 and CDR2: SGHAT, FQNNGV. This CDR3 comprises 15 residues. Trimming took 5 bases from V and 1 from J; bases not matched to a gene: 7. DNA for the CDR3: TGTGCCAGCAGCCGGGGACAGTGGACCCAAGAGACCCAGTACTTC. This encodes CASSRGQWTQETQYF.

About this clone: The same CDR3 also results from other DNA sequences found in this sample. The V gene is TRBV28, the J gene TRBJ2-7; TRBD1 matches 9 bases. The CDR3 runs to 15 residues. Germline V gene sequence: CDR1 MDHEN, CDR2 SYDVKM. The J segment lost 0 bases and the V segment lost 4 bases, leaving 4 bases of the junction unmatched. The CDR3: CASSSRDRVSYEQYF. The CDR3 bases are TGTGCCAGCAGTTCGCGGGACAGGGTCTCCTACGAGCAGTACTTC.

The CDR3 sequence is CASSTDREGSNQPQHF. As DNA, the CDR3 is TGTGCCAGTAGTACGGACAGGGAGGGGAGCAATCAGCCCCAGCATTTT. The rearrangement links TRBV19 to TRBJ1-5, with 8 bases matching TRBD1. The CDR3 runs to 16 residues. Germline V gives CDR1 LNHDA, CDR2 SQIVND (reference sequence). The J segment lost 1 base and the V segment lost 4 bases, leaving 6 bases of the junction unmatched.

The chain recombines TRBV7-9 with TRBJ1-2, with TRBD1 identical over 11 bases. J was trimmed by 4 bases and V by 3 bases; bases with no gene match: 13. Germline CDR1 SEHNR, CDR2 FQNEAQ (reference sequence). CDR3 length equals 18 residues. CDR3: CASSFLIPGQGAVYGYTF. In DNA, the CDR3 is TGTGCCAGCAGCTTCCTCATCCCCGGACAGGGGGCTGTCTATGGCTACACCTTC.

This clone was counted between two and nine times. The chain joins TRBV5-4 to TRBJ2-5; 9 bases fit TRBD1. The CDR3 runs 15 residues. The germline V gene encodes CDR1 SGHNT and CDR2 YYREEE (reference sequence). V lost 0 bases and J lost 1; bases outside the gene matches: 1. CDR3 bases: TGTGCCAGCAGCTTGGCGACAGGGGGCCAAGAGACCCAGTACTTC. Protein: CASSLATGGQETQYF.